The rows below give T cell receptor beta chains drawn from one sample of a study of blood T cell repertoires in COVID-19. The protocol was immunoSEQ multiplex PCR, while the TCRdb copy is restricted to in-frame clones and leaves out a portion. The table includes approximately 280,000 clones, 75% to 90% detected once. The sample comprised peripheral blood. These receptors were obtained from a man aged 45-65 years with acute or convalescent COVID-19. Each CDR3 is given without its conserved first and last residue. The order of the fields is D gene, V gene, CDR3 protein. D genes are given only for firm matches.

D: TRBD2; V: TRBV11-3; CDR3: ASSLSGASGLDTQY
D: NA; V: TRBV21-1; CDR3: ASSKATRGSHNEQF
D: NA; V: TRBV11-2; CDR3: ASSPRSRVNYGYT
D: NA; V: TRBV6-4; CDR3: ASSDRGGADTQY
D: TRBD1; V: TRBV12-5; CDR3: ASGRGRQGANEKLF
D: NA; V: TRBV19; CDR3: ASSYIGNTIY
D: NA; V: TRBV15; CDR3: ATSRDPGEPPQH
D: NA; V: TRBV4-2; CDR3: ASSRYTQGGYGYT
D: NA; V: TRBV15; CDR3: ATSRTRASLNEKLF
D: TRBD1; V: TRBV11-2; CDR3: ASRYTGENIQY
D: NA; V: TRBV19; CDR3: ASSIEDTYSPLH
D: TRBD2; V: TRBV7-3; CDR3: ASSLTGGSQETQY
D: NA; V: TRBV5-8; CDR3: ASILSGGDTEAF
D: TRBD1; V: TRBV7-9; CDR3: ASSLGRQGWNSPLH
D: NA; V: TRBV9; CDR3: ASSVDSSGARETQY
D: TRBD1; V: TRBV2; CDR3: ASSVEQGFSYEQY
D: TRBD1; V: TRBV2; CDR3: ASRGQGGYEQY
D: NA; V: TRBV7-9; CDR3: ASSCSGCHEQF
D: NA; V: TRBV7-9; CDR3: ASSLPLGTDTQY
D: TRBD1; V: TRBV7-2; CDR3: ASSLAGQAGDTQY